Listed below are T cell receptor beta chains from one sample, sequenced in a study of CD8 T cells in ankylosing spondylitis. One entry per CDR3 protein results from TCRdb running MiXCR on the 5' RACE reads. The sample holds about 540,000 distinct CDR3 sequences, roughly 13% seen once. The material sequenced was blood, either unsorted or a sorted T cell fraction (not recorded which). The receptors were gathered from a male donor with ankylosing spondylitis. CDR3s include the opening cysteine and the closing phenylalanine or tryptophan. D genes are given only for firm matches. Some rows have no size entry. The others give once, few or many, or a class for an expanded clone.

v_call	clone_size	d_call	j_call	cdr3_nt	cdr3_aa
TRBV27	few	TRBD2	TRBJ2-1	TGTGCCAGCGATGTCGCCGGGACTAGCGGGAGGGCCAATGAGCAGTTCTTC	CASDVAGTSGRANEQFF
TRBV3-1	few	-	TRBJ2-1	TGTGCCAGCAGCCAGAACCTGGGACCCCGGCAGTTCTTC	CASSQNLGPRQFF
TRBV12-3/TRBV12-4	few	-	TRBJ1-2	TGTGCCAGCACTTTGGGAGGGTCATCCCCGCGAAATGGCTACACCTTC	CASTLGGSSPRNGYTF
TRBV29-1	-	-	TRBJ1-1	TGCAGCGTTCGCAGGGAGGACACTGAAGCTTTCTTT	CSVRREDTEAFF
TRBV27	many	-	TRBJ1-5	TGTGCCAGCAGTATACAGGACAATCAGCCCCAGCATTTT	CASSIQDNQPQHF
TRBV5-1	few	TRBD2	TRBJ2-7	TGCGCCAGCAGCCCTAGCGGGACTAACGAGCAGTACTTC	CASSPSGTNEQYF
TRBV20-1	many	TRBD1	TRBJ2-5	TGCAGTGCTATTAGTAATCAGGGGGCCTCAGAGACCCAGTACTTC	CSAISNQGASETQYF
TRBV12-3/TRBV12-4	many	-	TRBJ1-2	TGTGCCAGCAGTTTAGGGGGGGTCTATGGCTACACCTTC	CASSLGGVYGYTF
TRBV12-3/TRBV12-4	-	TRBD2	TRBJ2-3	TGTGCCAGCAGTGACACTAGCGGGAGTGCAGATACGCAGTATTTT	CASSDTSGSADTQYF
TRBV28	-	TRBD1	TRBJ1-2	TGTGCCAGCAACAGGGGGCATCGTCATGGCTACACCTTC	CASNRGHRHGYTF
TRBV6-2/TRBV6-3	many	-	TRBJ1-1	TGTGCCAGCAGTACCCCGGCTAACACTGAAGCTTTCTTT	CASSTPANTEAFF
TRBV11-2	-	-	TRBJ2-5	TGTGCCAGCAGCCCCTTGAGGAGAGGGCGGACCCAGTACTTC	CASSPLRRGRTQYF
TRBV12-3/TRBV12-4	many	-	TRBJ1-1	TGTGCCAGCAGTCCCCTTAGGACGGTGAACACTGAAGCTTTCTTT	CASSPLRTVNTEAFF
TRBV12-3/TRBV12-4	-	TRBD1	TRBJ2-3	TGTGCCAGCAGTTCAAGACAGGGGATCGATACGCAGTATTTT	CASSSRQGIDTQYF
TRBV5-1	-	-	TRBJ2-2	TGCGCCAGCAGCTTGTTCGTTACGGGAGCGGGCACCGGGGAGCTGTTTTTT	CASSLFVTGAGTGELFF
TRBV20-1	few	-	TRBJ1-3	TGCAGTACCCTAGGAGGTCCCTCTGGAAACACCATATATTTT	CSTLGGPSGNTIYF
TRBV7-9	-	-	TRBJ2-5	TGTGCCAGCAGCTTAGTGGTGGGTACGCAAGAGACCCAGTACTTC	CASSLVVGTQETQYF
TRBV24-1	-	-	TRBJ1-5	TGTGCCACCAGTGATCCCCGGGGGGGGAGCAATCAGCCCCAGCATTTT	CATSDPRGGSNQPQHF
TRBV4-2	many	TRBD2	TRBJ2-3	TGTGCCAGCAGCCCCCAACTAGCGAATACAGATACGCAGTATTTT	CASSPQLANTDTQYF
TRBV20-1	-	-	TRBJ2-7	TGCAGTGCCGGGAACCTAGGGCAGTACTTC	CSAGNLGQYF
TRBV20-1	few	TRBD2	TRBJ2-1	TGCAGTGCTAGAGATCTAAGCGGGAGCTCCTACAATGAGCAGTTCTTC	CSARDLSGSSYNEQFF
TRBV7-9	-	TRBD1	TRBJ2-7	TGTGCCAGCAGCTACCCGACAGGGGGCTACTACGAGCAGTACTTC	CASSYPTGGYYEQYF
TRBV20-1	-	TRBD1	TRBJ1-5	TGCAGTGCTAGATCGGGACAGGGTGAGGGCAATCAGCCCCAGCATTTT	CSARSGQGEGNQPQHF
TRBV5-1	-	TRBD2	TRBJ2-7	TGCGCCAGCAGCTTTAAGAGCGGGAGGGACTCCTACGAGCAGTACTTC	CASSFKSGRDSYEQYF
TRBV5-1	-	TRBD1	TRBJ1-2	TGCGCCAGCAGCTTGGGGTGGACAGGGACTAACTATGGCTACACCTTC	CASSLGWTGTNYGYTF
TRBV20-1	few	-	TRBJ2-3	TGCAGTGCTAGAAGGGAGATTGGGACAGATACGCAGTATTTT	CSARREIGTDTQYF
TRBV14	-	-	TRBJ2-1	TGTGCCAGCAGCCCGTGGCAGGGAACCTACAATGAGCAGTTCTTC	CASSPWQGTYNEQFF
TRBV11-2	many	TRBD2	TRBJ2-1	TGTGCCAGCAGCCATCCGGGACTAGCGGGAGTTGGGTCCTACAATGAGCAGTTCTTC	CASSHPGLAGVGSYNEQFF
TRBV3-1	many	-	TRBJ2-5	TGTGCCAGCAGCCAAATGGAAACCCAGTACTTC	CASSQMETQYF
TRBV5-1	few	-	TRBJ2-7	TGCGCCAGCAGCTTGGGTCCAGGGAGGTCTATCGAGCAGTACTTC	CASSLGPGRSIEQYF
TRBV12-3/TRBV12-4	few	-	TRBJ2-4	TGTGCCAGCAGTTTAACGGGGTACGGCAAAAACATTCAGTACTTC	CASSLTGYGKNIQYF
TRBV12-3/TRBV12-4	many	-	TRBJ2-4	TGTGCCAGCAGTTTTAATGGCATCCTCGACATTCAGTACTTC	CASSFNGILDIQYF
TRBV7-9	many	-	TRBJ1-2	TGTGCCAGCAGCTTAGGATCGACAGTACCCACCTATGGCTACACCTTC	CASSLGSTVPTYGYTF
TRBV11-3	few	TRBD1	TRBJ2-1	TGTGCCAGCAGCCTAAGGACAGGACACCGTGGTGAGCAGTTCTTC	CASSLRTGHRGEQFF
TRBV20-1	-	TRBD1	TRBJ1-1	TGCAGTGCTAGAGCGCACGTCTGGACAGGAGGCACTGAAGCTTTCTTT	CSARAHVWTGGTEAFF
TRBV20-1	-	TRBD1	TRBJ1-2	TGCAGTGCTAGAGATTTCAAGGGGGCAGTCTATGGCTACACCTTC	CSARDFKGAVYGYTF
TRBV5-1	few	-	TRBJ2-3	TGCGCCAGCAGCTTGGTAAAACAGACAGATACGCAGTATTTT	CASSLVKQTDTQYF
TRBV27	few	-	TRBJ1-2	TGTGCCAGCAGTTTAGACTACCTTAACTATGGCTACACCTTC	CASSLDYLNYGYTF
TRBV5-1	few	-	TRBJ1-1	TGCGCCAGCAGCAGGCTGGGGACTTCCGGGGGGAACACTGAAGCTTTCTTT	CASSRLGTSGGNTEAFF
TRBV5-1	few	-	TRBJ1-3	TGCGCCAGCAGCTTGATGGGCACAAGGGTCGGAAACACCATATATTTT	CASSLMGTRVGNTIYF